This T cell receptor beta chain was profiled in a study of OX40 agonist ivuxolimab in advanced cancers. For the study at large: The treatment was a fully human IgG2 OX40 agonist, ivuxolimab. At around 83% male, the cohort had a mean age of around 56 years, ranging from roughly 20 to 79. Study-wide results and caveats: Averaged across samples, CD8+ T cells carried more expanded clones than CD4+ did.

Trimming at V came to 3 bases and at J to 7 bases, leaving 5 bases not matched to a gene. From germline, CDR1 is MRHNA and CDR2 SNTAGT. This CDR3 region has 13 residues. The repertoire was sequenced with immunoSEQ multiplex PCR; TCRdb's copy has only in-frame clones and lacks some. Here the sample spans 45,000 to 65,000 clones, 70% to 90% being singletons. As regards this clone: Its antigen is not known.

Sequenced material: CD4+ or CD8+ T cells sorted from blood, taken in a trial of the OX40 agonist ivuxolimab. The rearrangement joins TRBV6-4 to TRBJ1-2; TRBD1 matches at 7 bases. The TCR originated in an adult with an advanced solid tumor such as melanoma, head and neck, liver or kidney cancer. The CDR3 region has the DNA TGTGCCAGCAGTGATGAGGGGGCGGGTGGCTACACCTTC. It yields the protein CASSDEGAGGYTF.